The clone carrying this TCR beta chain was recorded a few times. The sample comes from a study of cytomegalovirus exposure and HLA in healthy donors. The PCR ran on 60 Vbeta and 13 Jbeta primers. Assay: immunoSEQ multiplex PCR; the TCRdb copy retains only in-frame clones and omits some. Altogether around 150,000 clones are present, over 60% being singletons, with the ten largest covering 0.85% to 1%. Source material: PBMCs. This sequence originates from a woman aged 45-65 years in good health and CMV-seropositive.

CDR3 protein: CASSVPGFGSYEQYF. Here the CDR3 DNA reads TGTGCCAGCAGTGTTCCGGGTTTCGGCTCCTACGAGCAGTACTTC. V usage is TRBV2 and J usage is TRBJ2-7; D ambiguous. V shed 4 bases and J shed 0 bases, with 13 bases lying between them. Germline CDR1 and CDR2: SNHLY and FYNNEI. The CDR3 contains 15 residues.